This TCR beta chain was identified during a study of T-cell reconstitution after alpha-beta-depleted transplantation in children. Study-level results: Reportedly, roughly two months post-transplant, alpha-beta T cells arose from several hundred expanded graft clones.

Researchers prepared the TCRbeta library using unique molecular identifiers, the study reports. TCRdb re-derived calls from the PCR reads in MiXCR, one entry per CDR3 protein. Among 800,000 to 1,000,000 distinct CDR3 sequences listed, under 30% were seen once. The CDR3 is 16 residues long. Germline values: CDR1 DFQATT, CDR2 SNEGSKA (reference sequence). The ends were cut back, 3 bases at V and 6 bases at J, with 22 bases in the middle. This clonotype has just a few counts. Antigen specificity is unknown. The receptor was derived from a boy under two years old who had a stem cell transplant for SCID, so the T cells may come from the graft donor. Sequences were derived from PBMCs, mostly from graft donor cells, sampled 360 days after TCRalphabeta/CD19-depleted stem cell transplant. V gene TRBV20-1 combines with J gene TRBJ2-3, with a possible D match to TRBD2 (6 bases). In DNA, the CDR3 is TGCAGTGCTAGCCCCCAGGGAGGTGGGGCACCCGATACGCAGTATTTT. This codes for CSASPQGGGAPDTQYF.